These 28 T cell receptor beta chains came from one sample sequenced in a study of blood T cell repertoires in COVID-19. This table comes from immunoSEQ multiplex PCR, and its TCRdb copy is limited to in-frame clones, with some not included. The sample carries about 64,000 clones, 85% to 90% recorded once. The sequenced sample was peripheral blood. These receptors came from a man between 50 and 59 years old with active COVID-19.

The chain employs TRBV27 and TRBJ1-2, with 10 bases that match TRBD1. V shed 3 bases and J 8 bases; nucleotides not matched to a gene: 6. This CDR3 spans 14 amino acids. Germline values: CDR1 MNHEY, CDR2 SMNVEV (reference sequence). In DNA form, the CDR3 reads TGTGCCAGCAGTTTGACAGGGGGCTTGCTAGGCTACACCTTC. Protein sequence: CASSLTGGLLGYTF.

The V gene is TRBV7-8, the J gene TRBJ1-4; the D gene is possibly TRBD1 (5 bases). The CDR3 has 12 amino acids. V was pared by 6 bases and J by 7 bases, with 9 bases between. CDR1 is SGHVS and CDR2 is FQNEAQ in the germline V gene. CDR3 amino acids: CASRAGGEKLFF. The CDR3 coding sequence is TGTGCCAGCAGGGCGGGGGGTGAAAAACTGTTTTTT. Full variable domain (missing parts from reference TRBV7-8 and TRBJ1-4): GAGVSQSPRYKVAKRGQDVALRCDPISGHVSLFWYQQALGQGPEFLTYFQNEAQLDKSGLPSDRFFAERPEGSVSTLKIQRTQQEDSAVYLCASRAGGEKLFFGSGTQLSVL.

The chain has TRBV5-1 and TRBJ2-2; D is unresolved. Germline V gene lookup returns CDR1 SGHRS and CDR2 YFSETQ. The CDR3 length is 15 residues. Trimming removed 0 bases from V and 3 bases from J, with 9 bases in between. CDR3 region: CASSLGLLDTGELFF. CDR3 bases: TGCGCCAGCAGCTTGGGACTCCTCGACACCGGGGAGCTGTTTTTT.

The chain combines TRBV6-2 or TRBV6-3 with TRBJ1-5; the match to TRBD1 covers 7 bases. This CDR3 spans 17 amino acids. Germline loops: CDR1 MNHEY, CDR2 SVGEGT. V was clipped by 6 bases and J by 0 bases; unmatched bases: 11. This chain's CDR3 is CASSLRDSRNSNQPQHF. Here the CDR3 DNA reads TGTGCCAGCAGCCTCAGGGACAGCCGTAATAGCAATCAGCCCCAGCATTTT.

The chain recombines TRBV29-1 with TRBJ2-2, with 10 bases fitting TRBD2. J was trimmed by 3 bases and V by 0 bases; bases with no gene match: 7. The CDR3 extends over 17 amino acids. Germline loops: CDR1 SQVTM, CDR2 ANQGSEA. This CDR3 reads CSVEDPTGTSDTGELFF. DNA for the CDR3: TGCAGCGTTGAAGACCCCACCGGGACTAGCGACACCGGGGAGCTGTTTTTT.

The chain couples TRBV6-2 or TRBV6-3 to TRBJ2-3; perhaps TRBD2 as D (6 bases). The CDR3 runs 15 residues. With 3 bases removed from V and 1 base from J, the gap between germline ends came to 11 bases. The V gene's germline CDR1 is MNHEY and CDR2 SVGEGT. The CDR3 reads CASSYGGIGTDTQYF. The CDR3 DNA reads as TGTGCCAGCAGTTATGGGGGGATAGGCACAGATACGCAGTATTTT.

Concerning this clone itself: A read error may produce the germline difference seen at one junction end. V gene TRBV7-7 combines with J gene TRBJ2-5; D unresolved. This CDR3 contains 10 residues. The germline CDR1 and CDR2 sequences are SSHAT and FNYEAQ (reference sequence). In DNA form, the CDR3 reads TGTGCTAGCAGGTTTCGGACCCAGTACTTC. Its translation is CASRFRTQYF.

The chain couples TRBV18 to TRBJ1-1; D ambiguous. CDR3 size: 13 residues. The ends were cut back, 6 bases at V and 8 bases at J, with 16 bases in the middle. Germline CDR1 KGHSH, CDR2 LQKENI. CDR3 sequence: CASSPGNDLEAFF. CDR3 bases: TGTGCCAGCTCCCCCGGGAACGACCTAGAAGCTTTCTTT. The full variable domain, in which reference TRBV18 and TRBJ1-1 provide the parts outside the CDR3, is NAGVMQNPRHLVRRRGQEARLRCSPMKGHSHVYWYRQLPEEGLKFMVYLQKENIIDESGMPKERFSAEFPKEGPSILRIQQVVRGDSAAYFCASSPGNDLEAFFGQGTRLTVV.

V gene TRBV9 combines with J gene TRBJ2-5, with 8 bases aligning to TRBD1. The CDR3 runs to 15 residues. V lost 2 bases and J lost 1; bases outside the gene matches: 4. The germline gives CDR1 SGDLS, CDR2 YYNGEE. CDR3 bases: TGTGCCAGCAGCGTCCTAGGGACAGGCCAAGAGACCCAGTACTTC. This sequence encodes CASSVLGTGQETQYF.

The genes are TRBV6-5 and TRBJ2-5, with 10 bases lining up with TRBD2. Trimming removed 3 bases from V and 5 bases from J; junction bases left unmatched: 6. Germline loops: CDR1 MNHEY, CDR2 SVGAGI. The CDR3 contains 15 residues. The CDR3 sequence: CASSYRTSGLETQYF. For the CDR3, the DNA is TGTGCCAGCAGTTATCGGACTAGCGGACTGGAGACCCAGTACTTC.

The rearrangement uses TRBV20-1 and TRBJ2-7; D not resolved. The CDR3 runs 11 residues. Germline assignment: CDR1 DFQATT and CDR2 SNEGSKA (reference sequence). Trimming took off 5 bases at V and 3 bases at J, with 8 bases between the two ends. The CDR3 DNA reads as TGCAGTGCTTCCCCAGGCTACGAGCAGTACTTC. As protein: CSASPGYEQYF.

The rearrangement links TRBV7-3 to TRBJ1-2; D ambiguous. The CDR3 spans 13 residues. Germline values: CDR1 SGHTA, CDR2 FQGTGA. With 5 bases removed from V and 2 bases from J, the gap between germline ends came to 9 bases. The CDR3 here is CASSLRENYGYTF. The CDR3 DNA reads TGTGCCAGCAGCCTTCGGGAGAACTATGGCTACACCTTC.

The V gene is TRBV3-1 (or the pseudogene TRBV3-2), the J gene TRBJ1-6; D unresolved. V was trimmed by 4 bases and J by 5 bases, leaving 6 bases between them. The CDR3 has 13 residues. CDR1 and CDR2 (germline): LGHDT, YNNKEL (reference sequence). CDR3 loop: CASSPRDNSPLHF. DNA for the CDR3: TGTGCCAGCAGCCCTCGGGATAATTCACCCCTCCACTTT.

The chain is built from TRBV11-2 and TRBJ2-1; perhaps TRBD2 as D (6 bases). Trimming pared 5 bases from V and 6 bases from J, leaving 11 bases between. The CDR3 covers 13 residues. CDR1 is SGHAT, CDR2 FQNNGV, per germline. CDR3 DNA: TGTGCCAGCAGCGGAGGGACTTCCAATGAGCAGTTCTTC. It encodes CASSGGTSNEQFF.

V and J are TRBV18 and TRBJ2-5; D may be TRBD2 (6 bases). Germline V gene sequence: CDR1 KGHSH, CDR2 LQKENI. The V and J ends lost 0 bases and 4 bases respectively, with 21 bases between them. The CDR3 is made up of 18 amino acids. CDR3 residues: CASSPPRTLRGGRETQYF. The CDR3 DNA is TGTGCCAGCTCACCACCTCGTACCCTTAGGGGAGGCAGAGAGACCCAGTACTTC. Full variable domain (outside the CDR3, taken from reference TRBV18 and TRBJ2-5): NAGVMQNPRHLVRRRGQEARLRCSPMKGHSHVYWYRQLPEEGLKFMVYLQKENIIDESGMPKERFSAEFPKEGPSILRIQQVVRGDSAAYFCASSPPRTLRGGRETQYFGPGTRLLVL.

A single count supports this clone. The chain has TRBV28 and TRBJ1-4; 10 positions match TRBD1. V shed 5 bases and J 8 bases; nucleotides not matched to a gene: 8. This CDR3 comprises 15 residues. Per germline, CDR1 MDHEN and CDR2 SYDVKM. The CDR3 DNA is TGTGCCAGCAGTCTGCCGGGACAGGGGAAAGAAAAACTGTTTTTT. Translated: CASSLPGQGKEKLFF.

The V call is TRBV27, the J call TRBJ2-5; 7 bases fit TRBD1. Trimming took 5 bases from V and 3 from J; bases not matched to a gene: 18. Germline CDR1 and CDR2: MNHEY and SMNVEV (reference sequence). This CDR3 comprises 18 residues. The CDR3: CASSPRPDRVGPEETQYF. CDR3 DNA sequence: TGTGCCAGCAGTCCCCGCCCCGACAGGGTTGGTCCCGAAGAGACCCAGTACTTC.

J is TRBJ1-3 and V is TRBV27; no clear D. The V gene lost 6 bases and the J gene lost 0 bases, with 15 bases spanning the gap. Germline CDR1 and CDR2: MNHEY and SMNVEV (reference sequence). The CDR3 runs 16 residues. This CDR3 is CASRDAGYSSGNTIYF. CDR3 nucleotide sequence: TGTGCCAGCAGAGACGCGGGGTATAGCTCTGGAAACACCATATATTTT.

The chain carries TRBV24-1 and TRBJ2-3; TRBD1 might be the D (5 bases). Germline V CDR1 and CDR2: KGHDR, SFDVKD. V was trimmed by 4 bases and J by 2 bases, leaving 9 bases between them. CDR3 length equals 14 residues. CDR3 residues: CATSDRANTDTQYF. The CDR3 DNA sequence: TGTGCCACCAGTGACAGGGCTAACACAGATACGCAGTATTTT.

The gene calls are TRBV19 and TRBJ1-5; weak D call: TRBD1 (5 bases). The CDR3 runs 17 residues. Germline lookup yields CDR1 LNHDA and CDR2 SQIVND (reference sequence). V was trimmed by 6 bases and J by 0 bases, leaving 18 bases between them. In DNA form, the CDR3 reads TGTGCCAGTAGCTTTGGGGCCTCACGGTATAGCAATCAGCCCCAGCATTTT. Its protein product is CASSFGASRYSNQPQHF.

This sequence joins TRBV6-5 and TRBJ2-3; no definite D call. Per the germline V gene, CDR1 is MNHEY and CDR2 is SVGAGI. CDR3 size: 14 residues. The V gene lost 8 bases and the J gene lost 6 bases, with 18 bases spanning the gap. CDR3 sequence reads: CASSQLLAGDTQYF. DNA for the CDR3: TGTGCCAGCTCCCAGCTCCTCGCCGGGGATACGCAGTATTTT.

V usage is TRBV28 and J usage is TRBJ2-3; D remains unclear. Trimming pared 3 bases from V and 9 bases from J, leaving 10 bases between. Germline V gene sequence: CDR1 MDHEN, CDR2 SYDVKM. The CDR3 contains 12 residues. CDR3 DNA sequence: TGTGCCAGCAGTTTTGGAGAGAGGACGCAGTATTTT. This sequence encodes CASSFGERTQYF.

The table lists this clone with a count of one. V is TRBV6-2 or TRBV6-3 and J is TRBJ1-5; the D is unclear. Germline loops: CDR1 MNHEY, CDR2 SVGEGT. V was shortened by 5 bases and J by 1 base, with 18 bases between the two germline ends. This CDR3 contains 17 residues. The CDR3: CASSTPRTLGSNQPQHF. CDR3 in DNA: TGTGCCAGCAGTACCCCTCGCACTCTCGGGAGCAATCAGCCCCAGCATTTT.

The chain is built from TRBV10-3 and TRBJ2-2, with TRBD2 matching 8 bases. The germline CDR1 and CDR2 sequences are ENHRY and SYGVKD. CDR3 length: 15 amino acids. Trimming cost V 3 bases and J 5 bases; bases outside gene matches: 5. The CDR3 DNA follows: TGTGCCATCAGTGACGGGAGGGGAGAAACCGGGGAGCTGTTTTTT. This translates into CAISDGRGETGELFF.

This clone was seen more than once but under ten times. The chain is built from TRBV5-1 and TRBJ2-7; D is perhaps TRBD2 (5 bases). V lost 0 bases and J 2 bases, leaving 9 bases between the germline ends. This CDR3 contains 14 residues. Germline V lookup: CDR1 SGHRS, CDR2 YFSETQ. CDR3 sequence (DNA): TGCGCCAGCAGCTTGGTAGTAGCGCCCTACGAGCAGTACTTC. Translated, it gives CASSLVVAPYEQYF.

This chain links TRBV18 with TRBJ2-7; D unclear. Trimming took off 0 bases at V and 6 bases at J, with 9 bases between the two ends. Germline CDR1 and CDR2: KGHSH and LQKENI. CDR3 length equals 13 residues. CDR3 region: CASSPPSNGEQYF. The CDR3 DNA follows: TGTGCCAGCTCACCACCGTCTAACGGCGAGCAGTACTTC.

The V and J genes are TRBV5-1 and TRBJ2-3, with 7 bases lining up with TRBD2. The junction had 4 bases not matched to a gene; V was cut back by 5 bases and J by 1 base. This CDR3 is 14 amino acids long. The V gene's germline CDR1 is SGHRS and CDR2 YFSETQ. This CDR3 reads CASRFLAGTDTQYF. The CDR3 DNA is TGCGCCAGCAGATTTCTAGCGGGCACAGATACGCAGTATTTT.

The chain joins TRBV11-2 to TRBJ1-1, with a weak D call TRBD1 (6 bases). Trimming left V 5 bases short and J 1 base short, with 8 bases between. Germline V CDR1 and CDR2: SGHAT, FQNNGV. The CDR3 is 13 residues long. The DNA of the CDR3 is TGTGCCAGCAGCCCGGGACAGAACACTGAAGCTTTCTTT. It is translated as CASSPGQNTEAFF. Complete variable domain (other parts from reference TRBV11-2 and TRBJ1-1): EAGVAQSPRYKIIEKRQSVAFWCNPISGHATLYWYQQILGQGPKLLIQFQNNGVVDDSQLPKDRFSAERLKGVDSTLKIQPAKLEDSAVYLCASSPGQNTEAFFGQGTRLTVV.